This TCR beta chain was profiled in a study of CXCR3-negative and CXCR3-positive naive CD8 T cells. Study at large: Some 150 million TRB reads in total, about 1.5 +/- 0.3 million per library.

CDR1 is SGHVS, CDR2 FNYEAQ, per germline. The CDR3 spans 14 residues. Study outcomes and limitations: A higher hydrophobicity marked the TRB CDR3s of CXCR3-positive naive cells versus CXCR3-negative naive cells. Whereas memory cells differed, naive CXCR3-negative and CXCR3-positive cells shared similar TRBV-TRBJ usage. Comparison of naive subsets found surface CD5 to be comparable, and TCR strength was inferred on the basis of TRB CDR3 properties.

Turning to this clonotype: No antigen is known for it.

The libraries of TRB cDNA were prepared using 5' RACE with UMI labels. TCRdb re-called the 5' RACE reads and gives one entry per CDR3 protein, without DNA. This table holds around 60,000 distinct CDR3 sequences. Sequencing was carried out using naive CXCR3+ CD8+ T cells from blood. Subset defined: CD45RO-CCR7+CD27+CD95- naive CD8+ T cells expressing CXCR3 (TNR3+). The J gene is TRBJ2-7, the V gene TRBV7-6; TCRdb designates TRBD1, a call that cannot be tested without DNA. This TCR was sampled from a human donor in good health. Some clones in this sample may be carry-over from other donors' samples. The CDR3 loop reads CASSLELGGYEQYF.